These 30 T cell receptor beta chains share one sample of origin, sequenced in a study of identical twins. Using its own MiXCR run on the 5' RACE reads, TCRdb lists one record per CDR3 protein. The table records about 490,000 distinct CDR3 sequences, approximately 14% of them present only once. These records were also assigned to another study, of yellow fever vaccine responses in identical twins.

Material: CD4+ T cells sorted from blood. The receptors derive from a woman between 18 and 30 years old in good health.

CDR3 sequence reads: CASGNIQGNTEAFF. CDR3 nucleotide sequence: TGTGCCAGCGGGAATATTCAGGGGAACACTGAAGCTTTCTTT. V and J are TRBV3-1 and TRBJ1-1; D is perhaps TRBD1 (5 bases). CDR3 length equals 14 residues. Germline CDR1 reads LGHDT; CDR2 reads YNNKEL (reference sequence). V lost 8 bases and J lost 1, with 14 bases in between.

V gene TRBV28 combines with J gene TRBJ2-7; 9 bases are a match to TRBD1. Looked up from germline, CDR1 is MDHEN and CDR2 is SYDVKM. V trimming: 3 bases; J trimming: 9 bases; junction bases outside the gene matches: 3. The CDR3 is 12 residues long. CDR3 amino acids: CASSFTGGGQYV. The CDR3 nucleotides are TGTGCCAGCAGTTTTACAGGGGGCGGGCAGTACGTC.

This clonotype was counted between two and nine times. The V and J genes are TRBV5-1 and TRBJ1-4; D remains unclear. This CDR3 is 16 amino acids long. The V end was cut by 4 bases, the J end by 15 bases, with 28 bases between. CDR1 is SGHRS, CDR2 YFSETQ, per germline. In nucleotides, the CDR3 is TGCGCCAGCAGCCGAAAGCGCGTCGGGTTACGGACTAACGTGTTTTTT. Its protein is CASSRKRVGLRTNVFF.

There are a few counts of this clonotype. V and J are TRBV7-8 and TRBJ2-5; D call uncertain. Germline V lookup: CDR1 SGHVS, CDR2 FQNEAQ. The CDR3 runs 15 residues. V dropped 1 base and J dropped 1 base, with 10 bases sitting between them. In nucleotides, the CDR3 is TGTGCCAGCAGCTTAGGCAGCTTCCTCCAAGAGACCCAGTACTTC. Translating it yields CASSLGSFLQETQYF.

The chain has TRBV20-1 and TRBJ1-1; TRBD1 is a possible D gene (5 bases). The CDR3 is 14 amino acids. The germline V gene encodes CDR1 DFQATT and CDR2 SNEGSKA (reference sequence). V gave up 6 bases and J gave up 10 bases, with 24 bases separating them. The CDR3 region has the DNA TGCAGTGCCTCGTCGGGCAGGGCGCATGTAGGAGCTTTCTTT. As protein: CSASSGRAHVGAFF.

This clonotype was picked up a small number of times. The chain has TRBV24-1 and TRBJ1-2, with 8 bases matching TRBD1. After removal of 5 bases from V and 4 bases from J, the junction contained 2 bases not matched to a gene. From germline, CDR1 is KGHDR and CDR2 SFDVKD. This CDR3 comprises 13 residues. In nucleotides, the CDR3 is TGTGCCACCAGTGGGACAGGGTTCTATGGCTACACCTTC. Translated, it gives CATSGTGFYGYTF.

This clonotype was observed many times. The J gene is TRBJ2-2, the V gene TRBV4-1, with 11 bases that match TRBD2. The length of the CDR3 is 16 residues. The trim removed 3 bases at V and 5 bases at J, leaving 5 bases unmatched. CDR1 is MGHRA, CDR2 YSYEKL, per germline. The CDR3 nucleotides are TGCGCCAGCAGCCAGCCGGGACTAGCGGTGACCGGGGAGCTGTTTTTT. Its protein is CASSQPGLAVTGELFF.

V is TRBV12-3 or TRBV12-4 and J is TRBJ2-3, with D uncertain. The V and J ends lost 3 bases and 0 bases respectively, with 10 bases between them. There are 15 residues in the CDR3. In nucleotides, the CDR3 is TGTGCCAGCAGTTTCGTGGCGTATAGCACAGATACGCAGTATTTT. Amino acid sequence: CASSFVAYSTDTQYF.

The chain links TRBV27 to TRBJ2-1; 12 nucleotides line up with TRBD2. The germline gives CDR1 MNHEY, CDR2 SMNVEV (reference sequence). V lost 8 bases to trimming and J lost 8 bases; unmatched junction nucleotides: 10. The CDR3 consists of 15 residues. CDR3 bases: TGTGCCAGCCGCCCACCGGGACTAGCGGGCTATGAGCAGTTCTTC. Translated, it gives CASRPPGLAGYEQFF.

The gene calls are TRBV20-1 and TRBJ2-5; D possibly matches TRBD1 or TRBD2 (5 bases each). Trimming left V 6 bases short and J 0 bases short, with 8 bases between. The CDR3 has 12 residues. In germline, CDR1 is DFQATT, CDR2 SNEGSKA (reference sequence). CDR3 sequence: CSALGDQETQYF. CDR3 nucleotides: TGCAGTGCCCTGGGGGACCAAGAGACCCAGTACTTC.

This chain links TRBV3-1 with TRBJ2-7; 8 nucleotides align to TRBD2. V lost 3 bases to trimming and J lost 5 bases; unmatched junction nucleotides: 9. CDR1 is LGHDT and CDR2 is YNNKEL in the germline V gene (reference sequence). The CDR3 sequence is 15 residues long. The CDR3 region is CASSHLGGGFNEQYV. In nucleotides, the CDR3 is TGTGCCAGCAGCCACCTCGGGGGGGGCTTCAACGAGCAGTACGTC.

This clonotype came up a few times. The chain uses TRBV12-3 or TRBV12-4 and TRBJ1-4; the D is unclear. With 2 bases removed from V and 6 bases from J, the gap between germline ends came to 10 bases. CDR3 length: 14 amino acids. The CDR3 sequence is CASSLRTLDEKLFF. CDR3 DNA sequence: TGTGCCAGCAGTTTAAGGACGTTGGATGAAAAACTGTTTTTT.

The V and J genes are TRBV7-8 and TRBJ1-2; D ambiguous. This CDR3 comprises 13 residues. Germline V gives CDR1 SGHVS, CDR2 FQNEAQ. The V end lost 5 bases, the J end lost 0 bases, and 7 bases lay between the germline ends. CDR3 nucleotide sequence: TGTGCCAGCAGCCCTTCCCCTAACTATGGCTACACCTTC. Amino acid sequence: CASSPSPNYGYTF.

This clonotype was counted between two and nine times. The V gene is TRBV28, the J gene TRBJ1-1; D may be TRBD1 (6 bases). This CDR3 is 12 amino acids long. Germline V CDR1 and CDR2: MDHEN, SYDVKM. Trimming took off 1 base at V and 11 bases at J, with 11 bases between the two ends. The CDR3: CASSLSRGAAFF. The CDR3 nucleotides read TGTGCCAGCAGTTTATCCAGGGGAGCCGCTTTCTTT.

V gene TRBV4-1 combines with J gene TRBJ2-1, with TRBD2 as a possible D gene (6 bases). The CDR3 extends over 16 amino acids. The germline gives CDR1 MGHRA, CDR2 YSYEKL. Trimming left V 1 base short and J 7 bases short, with 17 bases between. CDR3 loop: CASSQVGRPPYNEQFF. The CDR3 DNA sequence: TGCGCCAGCAGCCAAGTCGGGAGACCCCCATATAATGAGCAGTTCTTC.

The table lists this clonotype with a count of one. In DNA, the CDR3 is TGTGCCAGCAGCCAAGGACCAGCTAACTATGGCTACACCTTC. It encodes CASSQGPANYGYTF. This chain uses TRBV14 with TRBJ1-2; D remains unclear. Germline CDR1 and CDR2: SGHDN and FVKESK. This CDR3 has 14 amino acids. Trimming left V 1 base short and J 0 bases short, with 6 bases between.

This clonotype showed up many times. The chain joins TRBV24-1 to TRBJ1-2; a weak D match, TRBD1 (6 bases). The V gene lost 4 bases and the J gene lost 2 bases, with 13 bases spanning the gap. CDR3 size: 15 residues. The germline CDR1 and CDR2 sequences are KGHDR and SFDVKD. CDR3: CATSDSGAANYGYTF. CDR3 in DNA: TGTGCCACCAGTGACTCGGGGGCAGCAAACTATGGCTACACCTTC.

This clonotype was counted many times. The V call is TRBV12-3 or TRBV12-4, the J call TRBJ1-6; D ambiguous. V lost 6 bases and J lost 8, with 11 bases in between. This CDR3 comprises 13 residues. The CDR3 nucleotides are TGTGCCAGCAGGCGTAACTGGGATTCACCCCTCCACTTT. Residues: CASRRNWDSPLHF.

The V call is TRBV5-5, the J call TRBJ2-2; weak D call: TRBD2 (6 bases). The CDR3 consists of 16 residues. Trimming cost V 0 bases and J 3 bases, with 12 bases left between them. Germline CDR1 and CDR2: SGHKS and YYEKEE (reference sequence). Here the CDR3 reads CASSLGLARYTGELFF. The CDR3 DNA sequence: TGTGCCAGCAGCTTGGGTCTAGCGCGTTACACCGGGGAGCTGTTTTTT.

CDR3 nucleotide sequence: TGTGCCAGCGGAACGGGAAAAAGGTTGGAGACCCAGTACTTC. Translating gives CASGTGKRLETQYF. The chain has TRBV28 and TRBJ2-5; D is perhaps TRBD2 (5 bases). The CDR3 has 14 amino acids. Trimming left V 8 bases short and J 5 bases short, with 18 bases between. Germline CDR1 reads MDHEN; CDR2 reads SYDVKM.

The V gene is TRBV12-3 or TRBV12-4, the J gene TRBJ2-3, with 10 bases identical to TRBD2. This CDR3 has 15 residues. Losses at the gene ends were 5 bases for V and 4 bases for J; bases not matched to a gene: 6. The CDR3, as DNA: TGTGCCAGCAGTCCGGTAGCGGGAGGCGCAGATACGCAGTATTTT. This gives the protein CASSPVAGGADTQYF.

CDR3 coding DNA: TGTGCCAGCAGCCACACAGGGGGCGTCTATGGCTACACCTTC. This sequence encodes CASSHTGGVYGYTF. The chain combines TRBV14 with TRBJ1-2; 9 nucleotides align to TRBD1. The CDR3 covers 14 residues. V lost 3 bases, J lost 4 bases, and 3 bases stayed unmatched. CDR1 is SGHDN, CDR2 FVKESK, per germline.

This clonotype was seen a few times. V usage is TRBV5-4 and J usage is TRBJ2-1; TRBD2 matches 12 bases. The V gene end was trimmed by 1 base and the J gene end by 8 bases; junction bases not matched to a gene: 13. The CDR3 sequence is 18 residues long. CDR1 is SGHNT, CDR2 YYREEE, per germline (reference sequence). This chain's CDR3 is CASSLRGARTSGRYEQFF. The CDR3 nucleotides are TGTGCCAGCAGCTTGAGAGGGGCGCGAACTAGCGGGAGGTATGAGCAGTTCTTC.

This clonotype was seen at least ten times. This chain joins TRBV6-5 and TRBJ2-6; D could derive from TRBD1 or TRBD2 (5 bases each). Germline V gene lookup returns CDR1 MNHEY and CDR2 SVGAGI. The CDR3 consists of 16 residues. Trimming took 0 bases from V and 4 from J, leaving 10 bases between them. The CDR3 DNA sequence: TGTGCCAGCAGTTACTCGAAGGGGACCGGGGCCAACGTCCTGACTTTC. This codes for CASSYSKGTGANVLTF.

This clonotype was recorded a few times. This chain links TRBV29-1 with TRBJ2-3; no clear D. This CDR3 contains 16 residues. Germline V gives CDR1 SQVTM, CDR2 ANQGSEA. V was pared by 1 base and J by 0 bases, with 14 bases between. Written as DNA, the CDR3 is TGCAGCGTTGAAGGGCGAGTCAGGCCCAGCACAGATACGCAGTATTTT. It is translated as CSVEGRVRPSTDTQYF.

The rearrangement uses TRBV7-8 and TRBJ2-1; 7 positions match TRBD1. J lost 6 bases, V lost 5 bases, and 10 bases had no gene match. Germline-derived CDR1 and CDR2 are SGHVS and FQNEAQ. The CDR3 loop spans 15 amino acids. CDR3: CASSRGTELSNEQFF. The DNA for the CDR3 is TGTGCCAGCAGCCGAGGGACAGAGTTATCCAATGAGCAGTTCTTC.

This clonotype was counted only a few times. V and J are TRBV6-2 or TRBV6-3 and TRBJ2-2, with D perhaps given as TRBD1 or TRBD2 (5 bases each). The CDR3 has 14 amino acids. CDR1 and CDR2 (germline): MNHEY, SVGEGT. Trimming left V 5 bases short and J 5 bases short, with 12 bases between. The CDR3 DNA sequence: TGTGCCAGCAGTAGGGGAGCAGGGACCGGGGAGCTGTTTTTT. This encodes CASSRGAGTGELFF.

The rearrangement uses TRBV5-1 and TRBJ1-3, with unresolved D. The CDR3 is 11 amino acids. CDR1 is SGHRS and CDR2 is YFSETQ in the germline V gene. V lost 4 bases and J 4 bases, leaving 3 bases between the germline ends. CDR3 bases: TGCGCCAGCAGCAAGGGAAACACCATATATTTT. The encoded protein is CASSKGNTIYF. Together with reference TRBV5-1 and TRBJ1-3, the CDR3 gives the full variable domain: KAGVTQTPRYLIKTRGQQVTLSCSPISGHRSVSWYQQTPGQGLQFLFEYFSETQRNKGNFPGRFSGRQFSNSRSEMNVSTLELGDSALYLCASSKGNTIYFGEGSWLTVV.

V is TRBV20-1 and J is TRBJ2-2; D might be TRBD1 (6 bases). Germline V lookup: CDR1 DFQATT, CDR2 SNEGSKA (reference sequence). The CDR3 extends over 13 amino acids. Trimming shortened V by 5 bases and J by 6 bases, and 13 bases separated the two germline ends. The CDR3 DNA reads as TGCAGTGCTCAGGACAGAGGGGCCGGGGAGCTGTTTTTT. Protein sequence: CSAQDRGAGELFF.

CDR3 sequence (DNA): TGTGCCAGCAGCCCCCGGGACATCAACGAGCAGTACGTC. Translation: CASSPRDINEQYV. This chain joins TRBV11-2 and TRBJ2-7; TRBD1 might be the D (6 bases). Trimming stripped 5 bases from V and 5 bases from J, with 13 bases between. The CDR3 covers 13 residues. Germline lookup yields CDR1 SGHAT and CDR2 FQNNGV.